This record looks at one T cell receptor (beta chain) sequence and its context. Its antigen is currently unknown. The data are from a study of cytomegalovirus exposure and HLA in healthy donors. Study-wide results and caveats: About 87% or about 30% of the time was how often most TCR beta V segments were productive, according to an earlier analysis. A highly shared variant cluster was judged a likely technical artifact.

The germline CDR1 and CDR2 sequences are MNHNY and SVGAGI (reference sequence). With 4 bases removed from V and 2 bases from J, the gap between germline ends came to 13 bases. The CDR3 length is 15 residues. 60 Vbeta and 13 Jbeta primers were used in PCR. In the study's own analysis: In a later analysis, some 80 million unique TCR beta chains included roughly 11 million shared by two or more donors. Some clones are missing from TCRdb's copy, which holds only in-frame ones; the method was immunoSEQ multiplex PCR. V, J and clone size are taken as reported in that table, and D and trimming were inferred from the DNA itself. Of tens of thousands of clones listed, about 68% are singletons.

Material for sequencing was PBMCs. The clonotype was recovered from a man between 40 and 49 years old in good health and CMV-seropositive. The chain links TRBV6-6 to TRBJ2-3, with unresolved D. CDR3 DNA: TGTGCCAGCAGTTCCCCCTTTGAGTCCACAGATACGCAGTATTTT. As protein: CASSSPFESTDTQYF.